This T cell receptor beta chain was identified in a study of T cells in Graves' hyperthyroidism and ophthalmopathy. Findings of the study overall: In the blood, most expanded thyroid clonotypes above 0.001 appeared as well. In simple terms, a model built on 13 V-J features told ophthalmopathy apart from stable hyperthyroidism.

About this clonotype itself: Its antigen is as yet unknown.

Trimming cost V 3 bases and J 0 bases, with 13 bases left between them. The CDR3 contains 16 residues. The germline CDR1 and CDR2 sequences are SGHVS and FQNEAQ. Each diagnosis was grounded in clinical symptoms, serum thyroxine and TRAb, thyroid ultrasound, and orbital computed tomography. Amplified TCR beta CDR3 regions derived from RNA transcripts. When the TCR CDR3 underwent first-round RT-PCR, the HTBI primer set was used. TCRdb redid the calling of the multiplex PCR reads with MiXCR, one entry per CDR3 protein. This sample yields about 52,000 distinct CDR3 sequences, of which under 50% are seen a single time; 8% to 10% belongs to the top ten.

V and J are TRBV7-8 and TRBJ2-3; maybe TRBD2 (5 bases). The receptor comes from a woman aged 45-65 years with Graves' ophthalmopathy. The source material was blood. This CDR3 reads CASSFGPRVSTDTQYF. The CDR3 nucleotides are TGTGCCAGCAGCTTCGGCCCGCGGGTGAGCACAGATACGCAGTATTTT.